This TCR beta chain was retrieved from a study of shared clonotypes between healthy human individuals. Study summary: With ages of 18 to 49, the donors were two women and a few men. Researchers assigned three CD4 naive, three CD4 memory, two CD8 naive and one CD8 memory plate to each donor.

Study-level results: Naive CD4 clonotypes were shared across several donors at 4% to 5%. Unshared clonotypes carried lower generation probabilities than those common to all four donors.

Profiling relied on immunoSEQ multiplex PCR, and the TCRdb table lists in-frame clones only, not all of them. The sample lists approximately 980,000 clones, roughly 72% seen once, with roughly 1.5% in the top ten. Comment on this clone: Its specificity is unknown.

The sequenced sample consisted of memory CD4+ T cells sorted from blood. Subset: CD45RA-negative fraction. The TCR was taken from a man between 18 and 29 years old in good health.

The CDR3 loop reads CASSLRAFEFTQYF. CDR3 coding DNA: TGTGCCAGCAGCTTAAGGGCATTCGAGTTTACCCAGTACTTC. This rearrangement joins TRBV5-6 to TRBJ2-5; D not resolved. The CDR3 loop spans 14 amino acids. Trimming took 2 bases from V and 8 from J, leaving 16 bases between them. Germline V lookup: CDR1 SGHDT, CDR2 YYEEEE.